This T cell receptor beta chain was recovered during a study of T cell responses to AZD1222 COVID-19 vaccine listed by TCRdb under 2021. For the wider study: AZD1222 recipients whose second dose came at about 4 weeks and those whose second dose came at about 12 weeks were combined into one group, since spike-specific TCR depth and breadth did not differ between the two schedules. TCR sequencing was performed for roughly 250 trial participants, of whom around 200 were given two doses of AZD1222 and some 25 were given two doses of MenACWY control vaccine. Enrollment into the trials was organized by age into subgroups of 18-55, 56-69 and 70-plus years, and those subgroups contained approximately 150, 30 and 60 TCR-sequenced participants, respectively. Study-level results and caveats: Because no day 14 peak-response samples were available, the repertoires could be characterized only after the peak T cell response. Epitopes outside the regions mutated in the B.1.351 and B.1.1.7 variants were reportedly recognized by nearly half of the unique spike-specific TCRs. Vaccine-associated CD4 TCRs spanned the whole spike protein, with dominant responses in regions 160-218 and 743-854. Participants were mostly white British, with more females than males. The authors suggested clonal diversity may have been underestimated. In the small 56-69-year group, the increase in depth fell short of significance, most likely because of low power. Spike-specific TCR breadth and depth rose significantly after two AZD1222 doses compared with day 0 and with MenACWY recipients. Conclusions about previously exposed vaccinees were limited because only a handful of AZD1222 recipients were SARS-CoV-2 seropositive at baseline.

Sample time point, as interpreted from the label and publication: baseline before first vaccination. Vaccinee samples came from UK trials COV001 and COV002, including a single-blind randomized controlled phase 2/3 trial of AZD1222 (ChAdOx1 nCoV-19) in healthy adults. For TCRbeta chain sequencing, PBMC samples were collected from trial participants at day 0 and at day 28 after the second dose. The CDR3 regions of human TCRbeta chains were subjected to immunosequencing. As for the original processing: TCRs in the repertoires were compared against a reference library of SARS-CoV-2-specific TCRs that had been generated with the MIRA antigen-specificity platform. Breadth meant the fraction of unique TCRs that were SARS-CoV-2-associated, whereas depth meant the fraction of total T cells that were SARS-CoV-2-associated. Using the MIRA data, every spike-specific TCR was mapped to the spike region that the TCR reacted to and assigned to either a CD4 or a CD8 class. Log10-transformed breadth and depth values were compared by one-way ANOVA with Sidak's multiple comparisons tests. In TCRdb, the immuneACCESS table is reduced to in-frame sequences with V and J assigned. These tables do not hold every clone; where another copy was compared, an unresolved V gene accounts for under half, and the others remain unexplained. V and J calls and clone size are as listed in that table; D and trimming were resolved from the DNA. The sample includes around 130,000 clones, with roughly nine tenths observed a single time. The top ten constitute approximately 5.1% of the sample.

With regard to this clone: No antigen is known for it. Base qualities are missing; no much larger clone stands one base away.

Taken from cysteine to phenylalanine, the CDR3 has 15 residues. Left in the record is the CDR3 DNA by itself, 45 bases read in frame from the first base. CDR1 and CDR2 were assigned from the germline V gene as MDHEN and SYDVKM. The trim is 4 bases for V and 5 bases for J, with a gap of 17 bases between the germline ends. The sequenced sample was peripheral blood, obtained on day 0 of AZD1222 vaccination. The TCR was taken from an adult in good health. The chain was built from TRBV28 and TRBJ1-1; perhaps TRBD1 is the D gene, with 6 bases matching. The CDR3 corresponds to CASSYRGALRTEAFF. Read as DNA, the sequence is TGTGCCAGCAGTTATAGGGGGGCTCTGAGGACTGAAGCTTTCTTT.